A selection of T cell receptor beta chains follows, all from one sample in a study of T cell responses to AZD1222 COVID-19 vaccine. Method: immunoSEQ multiplex PCR; TCRdb's copy keeps in-frame clones and lacks some. The profile shows approximately 100,000 clones, 90% of them singletons. The sequencing used peripheral blood, collected on day 0 of AZD1222 vaccination. These receptors all stem from an adult in good health. Each CDR3 is given with its conserved first and last residue. A D gene is named only where the DNA matches it firmly.

J gene,V gene,D gene,CDR3 DNA,CDR3 protein
TRBJ1-3,TRBV4-1,NA,TGCGCCAGCAGCCAATTCGCCCGGACAGTTGGAAACACCATATATTTT,CASSQFARTVGNTIYF
TRBJ1-2,TRBV27,NA,TGTGCCAGCAGTTTTTCCGACAGCTATGGCTACACCTTC,CASSFSDSYGYTF
TRBJ1-6,TRBV11-2,TRBD1,TGTGCCAGCAGGCCATGGGACAGCCGCTCCTATAATTCACCCCTCCACTTT,CASRPWDSRSYNSPLHF
TRBJ2-7,TRBV7-9,NA,TGTGCCAGCAGCTTGCACTACGAGCAGTACTTC,CASSLHYEQYF
TRBJ1-5,TRBV28,NA,TGTGCCAGCACCGTAGACAGGCCAAGCAATCAGCCCCAGCATTTT,CASTVDRPSNQPQHF
TRBJ1-6,TRBV2,NA,TGTGCCAGCAGTGAAGCGTGGGCAGGTGATTCACCCCTCCACTTT,CASSEAWAGDSPLHF
TRBJ1-2,TRBV4-2,NA,TGTGCCAGCAGCCAAGTCGACTCACGGGGGTTAGGCTACACCTTC,CASSQVDSRGLGYTF
TRBJ1-1,TRBV5-5,NA,TGTGCCAGCAGCTACGGACGGGGGAACACTGAAGCTTTCTTT,CASSYGRGNTEAFF
TRBJ1-1,TRBV12-3/TRBV12-4,NA,TGTGCCAGCAGTTTGGAGGGAGGCACTGAAGCTTTCTTT,CASSLEGGTEAFF
TRBJ2-7,TRBV29-1,TRBD1,TGCAGCGTTGATAGCCCAGACAGGGGCTACGAGCAGTACTTC,CSVDSPDRGYEQYF
TRBJ1-1,TRBV28,NA,TGTGCCAGCAACCGTCCGGGCGCTGAAGCTTTCTTT,CASNRPGAEAFF
TRBJ2-5,TRBV7-9,NA,TGTGCCAGCAGCCCCCACAGCCTCGGAGAGACCCAGTACTTC,CASSPHSLGETQYF
TRBJ1-2,TRBV5-1,NA,TGCGCCAGCAGCCCCCTACAGGACCCGGCGGGGGGCTACACCTTC,CASSPLQDPAGGYTF
TRBJ1-1,TRBV5-1,TRBD1,TGCGCCAGCAGCCTCATGGACAGGGGCGCTGAAGCTTTCTTT,CASSLMDRGAEAFF
TRBJ1-1,TRBV12-3/TRBV12-4,NA,TGTGCCAGCAGCTGGGTGGGCACTGAAGCTTTCTTT,CASSWVGTEAFF